These T cell receptor beta chains were read from a single sample in a study of OX40 agonist ivuxolimab in advanced cancers. This table comes from immunoSEQ multiplex PCR, and its TCRdb copy is limited to in-frame clones, with some not included. The sample holds over 50,000 clones, around 89% seen once. Source: CD4+ or CD8+ T cells sorted from blood, taken in a trial of the OX40 agonist ivuxolimab. The receptors shown here come from an adult with an advanced solid tumor such as melanoma, head and neck, liver or kidney cancer. CDR3s leave out the opening cysteine and the closing phenylalanine or tryptophan. Where a row states a size, it is once, few, many or the class of an expanded clone; other rows omit it.

cdr3_aa: ASSHTGSGREQY
clone_size: -
v_call: TRBV7-8

cdr3_aa: ASSLDVYWASDTDTQY
clone_size: once
v_call: TRBV11-2

cdr3_aa: ASSLAVGVGTEAF
clone_size: -
v_call: TRBV7-2

cdr3_aa: ASSTDNEQF
clone_size: -
v_call: TRBV5-6

cdr3_aa: ASNPRGEPQH
clone_size: -
v_call: TRBV5-4

cdr3_aa: AISAGGSSDTQY
clone_size: -
v_call: TRBV10-3

cdr3_aa: ATDPWGTGGSLRAFRYEQF
clone_size: -
v_call: TRBV28

cdr3_aa: ASSQEDGRGEKLF
clone_size: -
v_call: TRBV4-1

cdr3_aa: ASSDSGGEAF
clone_size: -
v_call: TRBV6-4

cdr3_aa: CSGGSSYNEQF
clone_size: once
v_call: TRBV19

cdr3_aa: ASSTQDSFYNSPLH
clone_size: -
v_call: TRBV7-9

cdr3_aa: ASSLAASYQETQY
clone_size: -
v_call: TRBV5-6

cdr3_aa: ASRESGETNYGYT
clone_size: -
v_call: TRBV27

cdr3_aa: ATSRDSEGRETQY
clone_size: once
v_call: TRBV15

cdr3_aa: ASSQEWSSSYNEQF
clone_size: -
v_call: TRBV4-3

cdr3_aa: ASSLEGADEQF
clone_size: -
v_call: TRBV11-2

cdr3_aa: ASSPKGTSGEQF
clone_size: -
v_call: TRBV9

cdr3_aa: ASSPPERQPAEQY
clone_size: -
v_call: TRBV5-1

cdr3_aa: ASIGPSYNEQF
clone_size: once
v_call: TRBV7-9

cdr3_aa: ASSLTRTYEQY
clone_size: -
v_call: TRBV11-3

cdr3_aa: ASSQAWGTSGGTDTQY
clone_size: -
v_call: TRBV4-2

cdr3_aa: ASTPTSGITYEQY
clone_size: few
v_call: TRBV28

cdr3_aa: ASSEVHRLQETQY
clone_size: -
v_call: TRBV6-1

cdr3_aa: ASSRDSVGTEAF
clone_size: -
v_call: TRBV27

cdr3_aa: ASSQEGLAETQY
clone_size: -
v_call: TRBV11-2

cdr3_aa: AWSVLAGFSEQY
clone_size: -
v_call: TRBV30

cdr3_aa: ASSTPRERAHNEQF
clone_size: -
v_call: TRBV28

cdr3_aa: ASSGGLENQPQH
clone_size: -
v_call: TRBV28

cdr3_aa: ASSFVAGNINEQF
clone_size: -
v_call: TRBV27

cdr3_aa: AVDSNTEAF
clone_size: -
v_call: TRBV28

cdr3_aa: ASSSTRDFVDEQF
clone_size: -
v_call: TRBV13

cdr3_aa: ASSLSLPNTLGEQY
clone_size: -
v_call: TRBV27

cdr3_aa: ASSPLEGTLEPQH
clone_size: -
v_call: TRBV27

cdr3_aa: SVETGLSYEQY
clone_size: -
v_call: TRBV29-1

cdr3_aa: ASSPTGGAGQPQH
clone_size: -
v_call: TRBV28

cdr3_aa: VSSFIAGGHITGVDTQY
clone_size: -
v_call: TRBV27

cdr3_aa: ASSIIAGPGGEQY
clone_size: -
v_call: TRBV19

cdr3_aa: ASSVGRGTTPVDTQY
clone_size: -
v_call: TRBV9

cdr3_aa: ASSLLGQTTGSEQF
clone_size: -
v_call: TRBV28

cdr3_aa: ASSPPRAESYEQY
clone_size: -
v_call: TRBV7-9

cdr3_aa: ASSPEGRNTEAF
clone_size: -
v_call: TRBV11-2

cdr3_aa: ASSTTGGFEKLF
clone_size: -
v_call: TRBV27

cdr3_aa: ASSLEAYQQH
clone_size: few
v_call: TRBV7-9

cdr3_aa: ASSEGTYEQY
clone_size: once
v_call: TRBV10-1

cdr3_aa: ASSESRGGGPQH
clone_size: -
v_call: TRBV6-1

cdr3_aa: ASSFGSNIYNEQF
clone_size: -
v_call: TRBV28

cdr3_aa: ASSWSPDRAYEQY
clone_size: -
v_call: TRBV27

cdr3_aa: ASSYQGLAYEQY
clone_size: -
v_call: TRBV6-5

cdr3_aa: ASSQGGGGMQY
clone_size: -
v_call: TRBV4-2

cdr3_aa: ASSQDQYSYNEQF
clone_size: -
v_call: TRBV4-3

cdr3_aa: ASNGLADSYEQY
clone_size: once
v_call: TRBV28

cdr3_aa: ASSQGQGADTQY
clone_size: -
v_call: TRBV6-5

cdr3_aa: ATGVDRDQPQH
clone_size: -
v_call: TRBV27

cdr3_aa: ASGVYEQY
clone_size: -
v_call: TRBV6-1

cdr3_aa: SAEAGTGTTGELF
clone_size: -
v_call: TRBV29-1